A single sample gave rise to the 24 T cell receptor beta chains below, sequenced in a study of spatial heterogeneity in lung cancer. Findings of the study overall: Expanded alpha and beta TCR counts within tumors tracked tumor mutation counts.

TCRdb ran MiXCR on the 5' RACE reads and lists one entry per CDR3 protein. The data show around 100,000 distinct CDR3 sequences, nearly 4.5% seen once. Time point indicated: sample taken at primary tumor resection. Their antigen targets remain unknown. The sample was lung tumor tissue, taken at surgery. These receptors came from a male donor with early-stage non-small cell lung cancer.

Many counts were recorded for this clonotype. The chain combines TRBV2 with TRBJ1-2; tentative D call: TRBD1 (6 bases). Trimming removed 5 bases at V and 2 bases at J, with 12 bases between. The germline gives CDR1 SNHLY, CDR2 FYNNEI. The CDR3 has 14 amino acids. CDR3 DNA: TGTGCCAGCAGTCAAGAAGGACAGAACTATGGCTACACCTTC. This translates into CASSQEGQNYGYTF. Variable domain in full (rest from reference TRBV2 and TRBJ1-2): EPEVTQTPSHQVTQMGQEVILRCVPISNHLYFYWYRQILGQKVEFLVSFYNNEISEKSEIFDDQFSVERPDGSNFTLKIRSTKLEDSAMYFCASSQEGQNYGYTFGSGTRLTVV.

This clonotype was recorded many times. The chain combines TRBV29-1 with TRBJ2-5; D may match TRBD1 or TRBD2 (5 bases each). In germline, CDR1 is SQVTM, CDR2 ANQGSEA. CDR3 length equals 13 residues. V lost 6 bases and J 4 bases, leaving 15 bases between the germline ends. CDR3 bases: TGCAGCGTCGCCGGGGCCTTTGCAGAGACCCAGTACTTC. This translates into CSVAGAFAETQYF.

V is TRBV27 and J is TRBJ2-7; D gene ambiguous. Trimming removed 3 bases at V and 6 bases at J, with 15 bases between. The CDR3 spans 14 residues. From germline, CDR1 is MNHEY and CDR2 SMNVEV (reference sequence). The chain's CDR3 is CASSLLVARSEQYF. The DNA for the CDR3 is TGTGCCAGCAGTTTGCTGGTCGCACGGAGCGAGCAGTACTTC.

Concerning this clonotype itself: A read error may explain this, as a much larger clone is one base away. Without the conserved terminal phenylalanine or tryptophan, this CDR3 likely stems from a read error. This chain links TRBV3-1 with TRBJ2-5, with TRBD2 identical over 11 bases. The CDR3 has 15 amino acids. With 2 bases clipped from V and 5 bases from J, the junction kept 4 bases outside the gene matches. Germline V gene lookup returns CDR1 LGHDT and CDR2 YNNKEL (reference sequence). CDR3 sequence reads: CASSQLTSGIETQYI. In DNA form, the CDR3 reads TGTGCCAGCAGCCAATTGACTAGCGGGATTGAGACCCAGTACATC.

V is TRBV7-2 and J is TRBJ1-4; D unresolved. V was cut by 0 bases and J by 8 bases, with 7 bases left in between. The germline gives CDR1 SGHTA, CDR2 FQGNSA. The CDR3 is 13 amino acids. Written as DNA, the CDR3 is TGTGCCAGCAGCTTAGCGACGATGGAAAAACTGTTTTTT. Amino acid sequence: CASSLATMEKLFF.

This clonotype was seen repeatedly, ten times or more. The V call is TRBV27, the J call TRBJ2-3; D call uncertain. This CDR3 comprises 14 residues. V was clipped by 6 bases and J by 2 bases, with 12 bases between them. CDR1 MNHEY and CDR2 SMNVEV come from the germline V gene (reference sequence). CDR3 bases: TGTGCCAGCAGATCCCACATACTCACAGATACGCAGTATTTT. This translates into CASRSHILTDTQYF.

In its sample, this clonotype was seen many times. The chain links TRBV7-2 to TRBJ2-3, with D possibly being TRBD2 (6 bases). CDR3 length: 13 amino acids. Germline V gene data show CDR1 as SGHTA and CDR2 as FQGNSA. Trimming cost V 2 bases and J 5 bases, with 8 bases left between them. The CDR3 here is CASSLSGEDTQYF. Here the CDR3 DNA reads TGTGCCAGCAGCTTATCGGGGGAAGATACGCAGTATTTT.

The V and J genes are TRBV5-1 and TRBJ2-5, with unresolved D. Germline values: CDR1 SGHRS, CDR2 YFSETQ. The CDR3 has 14 residues. Trimming shortened V by 1 base and J by 2 bases, and 9 bases separated the two germline ends. This chain's CDR3 is CASSLFIQQETQYF. DNA for the CDR3: TGCGCCAGCAGCTTGTTTATACAGCAAGAGACCCAGTACTTC.

This clonotype was seen at least ten times. The junction departs from germline at one end; a sequencing error may be responsible. The chain joins TRBV2 to TRBJ1-1; 7 bases map to TRBD1. The CDR3 has 14 residues. Germline loops: CDR1 SNHLY, CDR2 FYNNEI. In DNA, the CDR3 is TGTGCCAGCAGTGATACCGACAGGGAGGCTGAGGCTTTCTTT. This translates into CASSDTDREAEAFF.

This clonotype was seen many times. This chain joins TRBV4-1 and TRBJ2-3, with 10 bases identical to TRBD1. Germline assignment: CDR1 MGHRA and CDR2 YSYEKL. The CDR3 spans 16 residues. Germline trimming cut 4 bases from V and 3 bases from J; bases unmatched to any gene: 7. The CDR3 protein is CASSRSGTGATDTQYF. CDR3 DNA sequence: TGCGCCAGCAGCCGCTCCGGGACAGGGGCTACAGATACGCAGTATTTT.

Many counts were recorded for this clonotype. The CDR3 spells CASSFQRRTDTQYF. The CDR3 DNA follows: TGTGCCAGCAGTTTCCAGCGTCGCACAGATACGCAGTATTTT. V is TRBV28 and J is TRBJ2-3, with no clear D. Trimming pared 3 bases from V and 1 base from J, leaving 8 bases between. This CDR3 comprises 14 residues. Germline CDR1 MDHEN, CDR2 SYDVKM.

This clonotype has a count of ten or more. The gene calls are TRBV5-1 and TRBJ1-5; a weak D match, TRBD1 (5 bases). V was pared by 0 bases and J by 2 bases, with 6 bases between. This CDR3 has 14 amino acids. CDR1 and CDR2 (germline): SGHRS, YFSETQ. The CDR3 DNA is TGCGCCAGCAGCTTGGGGGACGGCAATCAGCCCCAGCATTTT. It translates to CASSLGDGNQPQHF. Combining the CDR3 with reference TRBV5-1 and TRBJ1-5 gives the whole variable domain KAGVTQTPRYLIKTRGQQVTLSCSPISGHRSVSWYQQTPGQGLQFLFEYFSETQRNKGNFPGRFSGRQFSNSRSEMNVSTLELGDSALYLCASSLGDGNQPQHFGDGTRLSIL.

Ten or more counts support this clonotype. This rearrangement joins TRBV12-3 or TRBV12-4 to TRBJ1-2; TRBD1 is a possible D gene (5 bases). Trimming cost V 6 bases and J 7 bases, with 12 bases left between them. The CDR3 length is 12 residues. CDR3 loop: CASSRGARGYTF. The CDR3 DNA sequence: TGTGCCAGCAGCCGGGGCGCGCGTGGCTACACCTTC.

This clonotype was observed a handful of times. The V and J genes are TRBV12-3 or TRBV12-4 and TRBJ2-2; 7 bases fit TRBD2. CDR3 length: 14 residues. Losses at the gene ends were 10 bases for V and 5 bases for J; bases not matched to a gene: 10. The CDR3 spells CAIPSGEGTGELFF. The CDR3 DNA follows: TGTGCCATCCCGAGTGGGGAGGGAACCGGGGAGCTGTTTTTT.

A remark on this clonotype: A much larger clone sits a single nucleotide away, making a read error possible. V is TRBV28 and J is TRBJ1-1, with TRBD1 matching 8 bases. V lost 6 bases, J lost 5 bases, and 11 bases stayed unmatched. CDR3 length equals 15 residues. Germline CDR1 and CDR2: MDHEN and SYDVKM. The CDR3 region is CASSLISGGNTEAFF. The CDR3 DNA reads TGTGCCAGCAGCCTTATCTCAGGGGGCAATACTGAAGCTTTCTTT.

This clonotype was observed many times. The V call is TRBV12-3 or TRBV12-4, the J call TRBJ2-7; 14 positions match TRBD2. The CDR3 has 15 amino acids. The trim removed 6 bases at V and 2 bases at J, leaving 3 bases unmatched. In DNA, the CDR3 is TGTGCCAGCAGCCAGACTAGCGGGAGGGCCTACGAGCAGTACTTC. It encodes CASSQTSGRAYEQYF.

This clonotype occurred many times. V and J are TRBV4-2 and TRBJ1-1; a possible D gene is TRBD1 (5 bases). Germline lookup yields CDR1 LGHNA and CDR2 YNFKEQ. The germline V and J ends were trimmed by 1 base and 8 bases, with 20 bases remaining between them. The CDR3 has 16 residues. Here the CDR3 reads CASSQGDGSASGEAFF. In nucleotides, the CDR3 is TGTGCCAGCAGCCAAGGGGACGGGTCGGCCTCGGGAGAAGCTTTCTTT.

A note on this clonotype: Since a much larger clone is just one base distant, this may be a read error. The J gene is TRBJ2-2, the V gene TRBV28, with 8 bases matching TRBD2. Germline V gene sequence: CDR1 MDHEN, CDR2 SYDVKM. V shed 6 bases, J shed 7 bases, and the junction held 7 bases outside the gene matches. The length of the CDR3 is 14 residues. This CDR3 reads CASSPRREVGELFF. The CDR3 DNA is TGTGCCAGCAGCCCACGGCGGGAGGTCGGGGAGCTGTTTTTT.

This clonotype has ten or more counts. The chain recombines TRBV7-9 with TRBJ2-2, with D perhaps TRBD1 (5 bases). CDR3 size: 14 residues. V was pared by 6 bases and J by 1 base, with 9 bases between. The germline CDR1 and CDR2 sequences are SEHNR and FQNEAQ (reference sequence). CDR3 loop: CASRLGQNTGELFF. DNA for the CDR3: TGTGCCAGCAGACTCGGACAGAACACCGGGGAGCTGTTTTTT.

This clonotype has a count of ten or more. This chain joins TRBV7-2 and TRBJ2-3; no reliable D call. The CDR3 sequence is 15 residues long. Trimming stripped 1 base from V and 3 bases from J, with 11 bases between. CDR1 SGHTA and CDR2 FQGNSA come from the germline V gene. This chain's CDR3 is CASSLGRLGTDTQYF. In DNA, the CDR3 is TGTGCCAGCAGCTTAGGGCGGCTAGGGACAGATACGCAGTATTTT.

V and J are TRBV27 and TRBJ1-5; no reliable D call. Germline CDR1 reads MNHEY; CDR2 reads SMNVEV (reference sequence). Trimming left V 6 bases short and J 1 base short, with 10 bases between. The CDR3 runs to 14 residues. CDR3 sequence reads: CASSPSRSNQPQHF. The CDR3 DNA follows: TGTGCCAGCAGCCCTTCTAGGAGCAATCAGCCCCAGCATTTT.

This clonotype was seen many times. This rearrangement joins TRBV3-1 to TRBJ2-7; D is undetermined. V lost 1 base and J lost 2, with 9 bases in between. The germline CDR1 and CDR2 sequences are LGHDT and YNNKEL (reference sequence). The CDR3 extends over 14 amino acids. The CDR3, as DNA: TGTGCCAGCAGCCAAGGGACGCAAGCCTACGAGCAGTACTTC. Protein: CASSQGTQAYEQYF.

This clonotype was recorded many times. This chain joins TRBV28 and TRBJ2-7; D is unclear. Trimming removed 5 bases from V and 2 bases from J, with 13 bases in between. This CDR3 region has 14 residues. Germline CDR1 is MDHEN and CDR2 is SYDVKM. CDR3 coding DNA: TGTGCCAGCAGTGGTCACAGATACCCCTACGAGCAGTACTTC. This gives the protein CASSGHRYPYEQYF.

This clonotype was picked up many times. V gene TRBV7-6 combines with J gene TRBJ2-5; D is possibly TRBD1 or TRBD2 (5 bases each). Germline V gene sequence: CDR1 SGHVS, CDR2 FNYEAQ. The CDR3 runs 15 residues. With 3 bases removed from V and 5 bases from J, the gap between germline ends came to 16 bases. The CDR3 DNA sequence: TGTGCCAGCAGCTTCTTCGCGGGCAGGGTTGAGACCCAGTACTTC. This translates into CASSFFAGRVETQYF. Based on the CDR3 plus reference TRBV7-6 and TRBJ2-5, the full variable domain is GAGVSQSPRYKVTKRGQDVALRCDPISGHVSLYWYRQALGQGPEFLTYFNYEAQQDKSGLPNDRFSAERPEGSISTLTIQRTEQRDSAMYRCASSFFAGRVETQYFGPGTRLLVL.